Presented here are 2 T cell receptor beta chains from one specimen sequenced in a study of T cell responses to AZD1222 COVID-19 vaccine. TCRdb's copy holds only in-frame clones and misses some; the assay was immunoSEQ multiplex PCR. The sample consists of 200,000 to 250,000 clones, about 93% of them appearing once. The input for sequencing was peripheral blood, taken on day 0 of MenACWY control vaccination. Source of these receptors: an adult in good health.

CDR3 region: CASKVTGPTGELFF. The CDR3 region has the DNA TGTGCCAGCAAAGTCACAGGGCCCACCGGGGAGCTGTTTTTT. The rearrangement uses TRBV6-4 and TRBJ2-2; a weak D match, TRBD1 (6 bases). CDR1 and CDR2 from the germline V gene are MRHNA and SNTAGT. The CDR3 runs to 14 residues. Trimming took off 7 bases at V and 4 bases at J, with 13 bases between the two ends.

The rearrangement uses TRBV5-4 and TRBJ1-2; TRBD1 aligns across 8 bases. Germline V gene data show CDR1 as SGHNT and CDR2 as YYREEE (reference sequence). Germline trimming cut 4 bases from V and 4 bases from J; bases unmatched to any gene: 9. This CDR3 contains 15 residues. CDR3 bases: TGTGCCAGCAGCGCCCCCGGGACAGGTCCCTATGGCTACACCTTC. It translates to CASSAPGTGPYGYTF.